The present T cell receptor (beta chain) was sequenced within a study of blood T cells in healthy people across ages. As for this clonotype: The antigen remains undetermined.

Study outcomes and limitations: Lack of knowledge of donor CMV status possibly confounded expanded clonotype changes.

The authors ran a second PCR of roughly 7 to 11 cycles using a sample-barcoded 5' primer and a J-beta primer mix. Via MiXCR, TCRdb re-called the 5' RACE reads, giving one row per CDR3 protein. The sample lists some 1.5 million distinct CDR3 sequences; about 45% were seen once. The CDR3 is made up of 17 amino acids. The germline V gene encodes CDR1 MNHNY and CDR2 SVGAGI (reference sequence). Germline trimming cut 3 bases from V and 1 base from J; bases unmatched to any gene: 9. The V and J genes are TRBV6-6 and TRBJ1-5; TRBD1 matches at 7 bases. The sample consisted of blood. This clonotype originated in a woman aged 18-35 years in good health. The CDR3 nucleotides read TGTGCCAGCAGTTATTTACAGGGGCGAGGGAGCAATCAGCCCCAGCATTTT. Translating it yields CASSYLQGRGSNQPQHF.